The rows below give T cell receptor beta chains drawn from one sample of a study of cytomegalovirus exposure and HLA in healthy donors. The protocol was immunoSEQ multiplex PCR, while the TCRdb copy is restricted to in-frame clones and leaves out a portion. The repertoire holds around 99,000 clones, with 81% as singletons. Sequencing input: PBMCs. The receptor set was obtained from a man aged 30 to 45 in good health and CMV-seronegative. Both conserved end residues are part of each CDR3. Fields, in order: V gene, D gene, clone size, J gene, CDR3 protein, CDR3 DNA. A D gene is named only where the DNA matches it firmly. The size field is filled for only some rows; it gives once, few, many or a size class.

V: TRBV2; D: -; size: few; J: TRBJ1-3; CDR3: CASSERLFHGGNTIYF; DNA: TGTGCCAGCAGTGAAAGACTGTTTCATGGTGGAAACACCATATATTTT
V: TRBV11-1; D: -; size: -; J: TRBJ1-6; CDR3: CASRGGEPPLHF; DNA: TGTGCCAGCAGGGGCGGGGAGCCACCCCTCCACTTT
V: TRBV6-1; D: -; size: once; J: TRBJ1-1; CDR3: CASKYNFEFAFF; DNA: TGTGCCAGCAAATATAACTTCGAGTTCGCTTTCTTT
V: TRBV7-9; D: -; size: once; J: TRBJ1-1; CDR3: CASSFTNRPSLEAFF; DNA: TGTGCCAGCAGCTTTACTAATAGGCCCAGCCTTGAAGCTTTCTTT
V: TRBV11-2; D: -; size: -; J: TRBJ1-1; CDR3: CASSLVFGERRYTEAFF; DNA: TGTGCCAGCAGCTTAGTGTTTGGGGAAAGGAGGTACACTGAAGCTTTCTTT
V: TRBV7-2; D: -; size: -; J: TRBJ2-7; CDR3: CASSHSYEQYF; DNA: TGTGCCAGCAGCCACTCCTACGAGCAGTACTTC
V: TRBV7-3; D: -; size: -; J: TRBJ1-3; CDR3: CASSTGNAGNTIYF; DNA: TGTGCCAGCAGTACAGGGAACGCCGGAAACACCATATATTTT
V: TRBV7-3; D: TRBD2; size: -; J: TRBJ2-7; CDR3: CASSFVAGANEQYF; DNA: TGTGCCAGCAGCTTTGTAGCGGGAGCCAACGAGCAGTACTTC
V: TRBV2; D: -; size: -; J: TRBJ1-3; CDR3: CASWDWRNTIYF; DNA: TGTGCCAGCTGGGACTGGAGAAACACCATATATTTT
V: TRBV30; D: -; size: -; J: TRBJ2-5; CDR3: CAWSHRQEFRYF; DNA: TGTGCCTGGAGCCACAGACAAGAATTCCGGTACTTC
V: TRBV2; D: TRBD2; size: -; J: TRBJ2-3; CDR3: CASGNLASGRGDTQYF; DNA: TGTGCCAGCGGTAACCTCGCTAGCGGGAGAGGGGATACGCAGTATTTT
V: TRBV9; D: -; size: -; J: TRBJ2-7; CDR3: CASSVVPGVEQYF; DNA: TGTGCCAGCAGCGTAGTCCCGGGGGTTGAGCAGTACTTC
V: TRBV4-1; D: TRBD1; size: -; J: TRBJ2-1; CDR3: CASSTWGQGKNEQFF; DNA: TGCGCCAGCAGCACGTGGGGACAGGGGAAAAATGAGCAGTTCTTC
V: TRBV29-1; D: TRBD1; size: -; J: TRBJ1-2; CDR3: CSVWTGGGYGYTF; DNA: TGCAGCGTCTGGACAGGGGGGGGCTATGGCTACACCTTC
V: TRBV5-4; D: TRBD2; size: -; J: TRBJ2-7; CDR3: CASSLVASGGRPYEQYF; DNA: TGTGCCAGCAGCTTGGTGGCTAGCGGGGGGCGTCCCTACGAGCAGTACTTC
V: TRBV29-1; D: -; size: -; J: TRBJ2-7; CDR3: CSVTGLLSYEQYF; DNA: TGCAGCGTGACTGGACTGTTGTCCTACGAGCAGTACTTC
V: TRBV7-3; D: TRBD2; size: once; J: TRBJ2-3; CDR3: CASSRRGGTDTQYF; DNA: TGTGCCAGCTCCCGGCGGGGGGGTACAGATACGCAGTATTTT
V: TRBV5-6; D: -; size: -; J: TRBJ2-2; CDR3: CASSTGLLPNTGELFF; DNA: TGTGCCAGCAGCACCGGACTCCTCCCCAACACCGGGGAGCTGTTTTTT
V: TRBV19; D: TRBD1; size: -; J: TRBJ2-3; CDR3: CASRTGYSTDTQYF; DNA: TGTGCCAGTAGGACAGGGTATAGCACAGATACGCAGTATTTT
V: TRBV5-6; D: -; size: -; J: TRBJ1-1; CDR3: CASSLAFGGKEAEAFF; DNA: TGTGCCAGCAGCTTGGCCTTCGGGGGGAAAGAGGCTGAAGCTTTCTTT
V: TRBV6-5; D: -; size: few; J: TRBJ1-1; CDR3: CASSSRMREGTEAFF; DNA: TGTGCCAGCAGTTCTCGGATGAGAGAGGGCACTGAAGCTTTCTTT
V: TRBV11-2; D: -; size: -; J: TRBJ2-1; CDR3: CASSLLPSDNEQFF; DNA: TGTGCCAGCAGCTTACTTCCTAGCGACAATGAGCAGTTCTTC
V: TRBV4-1; D: -; size: -; J: TRBJ1-2; CDR3: CASSLGQKTNYGYTF; DNA: TGCGCCAGCAGCCTCGGACAGAAAACTAACTATGGCTACACCTTC
V: TRBV7-8; D: -; size: -; J: TRBJ1-4; CDR3: CASTVTGQEKLFF; DNA: TGTGCCAGCACCGTGACAGGCCAAGAAAAACTGTTTTTT
V: TRBV21-1; D: -; size: -; J: TRBJ2-3; CDR3: CASSTNRDRERTDTQYF; DNA: TGTGCCAGCAGCACTAACCGGGACAGGGAGAGGACAGATACGCAGTATTTT
V: TRBV6-1; D: TRBD2; size: -; J: TRBJ2-3; CDR3: CASSEVAGGSDTQYF; DNA: TGTGCCAGCAGTGAAGTAGCGGGGGGTTCGGATACGCAGTATTTT
V: TRBV29-1; D: TRBD1; size: -; J: TRBJ2-7; CDR3: CSVGQGIDYEQYF; DNA: TGCAGCGTTGGACAGGGGATTGATTACGAGCAGTACTTC
V: TRBV4-1; D: TRBD1; size: -; J: TRBJ1-1; CDR3: CASSQKGLAGTGVSGWDTEAFF; DNA: TGCGCCAGCAGCCAAAAGGGGCTGGCGGGGACAGGGGTATCGGGGTGGGACACTGAAGCTTTCTTT
V: TRBV7-3; D: -; size: -; J: TRBJ2-4; CDR3: CASSLTSGNIQYF; DNA: TGTGCCAGCAGCTTAACGTCAGGGAACATTCAGTACTTC
V: TRBV15; D: -; size: -; J: TRBJ2-3; CDR3: CATSSQGTQYF; DNA: TGTGCCACCAGCTCCCAGGGGACGCAGTATTTT
V: TRBV11-2; D: TRBD2; size: -; J: TRBJ2-3; CDR3: CASSLELAGTDTQYF; DNA: TGTGCCAGCAGCTTAGAACTAGCGGGCACAGATACGCAGTATTTT
V: TRBV30; D: -; size: -; J: TRBJ1-2; CDR3: CAWSVQYGYTF; DNA: TGTGCCTGGAGTGTACAATATGGCTACACCTTC
V: TRBV7-3; D: TRBD1; size: -; J: TRBJ1-6; CDR3: CASSPQGRNSPLHF; DNA: TGTGCCAGCAGCCCACAGGGGCGCAATTCACCCCTCCACTTT
V: TRBV5-1; D: TRBD1; size: -; J: TRBJ1-5; CDR3: CASGTGGESQPQHF; DNA: TGCGCCAGCGGGACAGGGGGAGAAAGTCAGCCCCAGCATTTT
V: TRBV29-1; D: TRBD1; size: -; J: TRBJ2-3; CDR3: CSVEDRSDRVFVDTQYF; DNA: TGCAGCGTTGAAGATCGGTCGGACAGGGTGTTTGTGGATACGCAGTATTTT
V: TRBV29-1; D: -; size: -; J: TRBJ2-7; CDR3: CSVGGLAYEQYF; DNA: TGCAGCGTCGGCGGTCTAGCCTACGAGCAGTACTTC
V: TRBV4-1; D: -; size: few; J: TRBJ1-5; CDR3: CASRIVDRVNQPQHF; DNA: TGCGCCAGCAGGATAGTGGACAGAGTCAATCAGCCCCAGCATTTT
V: TRBV6-1; D: -; size: medium-sized; J: TRBJ1-1; CDR3: CASHAEAGGGTEAFF; DNA: TGTGCCAGCCACGCCGAAGCGGGGGGTGGAACTGAAGCTTTCTTT
V: TRBV19; D: TRBD1; size: -; J: TRBJ1-2; CDR3: CASSPTGEYGYTF; DNA: TGTGCCAGTAGCCCGACAGGGGAGTATGGCTACACCTTC
V: TRBV7-7; D: -; size: few; J: TRBJ2-7; CDR3: CASSLSGSYEQYF; DNA: TGTGCTAGCAGCTTATCTGGGAGCTACGAGCAGTACTTC
V: TRBV4-1; D: TRBD2; size: once; J: TRBJ2-7; CDR3: CASSQDVRDYYEQYF; DNA: TGCGCCAGCAGCCAAGACGTCCGGGACTACTACGAGCAGTACTTC
V: TRBV2; D: TRBD1; size: few; J: TRBJ1-4; CDR3: CASRGTAINEKLFF; DNA: TGTGCCAGCAGAGGGACAGCTATTAATGAAAAACTGTTTTTT
V: TRBV2; D: TRBD2; size: -; J: TRBJ2-5; CDR3: CASSVGLAGVETQYF; DNA: TGTGCCAGCAGTGTAGGACTAGCGGGAGTAGAGACCCAGTACTTC
V: TRBV19; D: TRBD2; size: once; J: TRBJ2-7; CDR3: CASSRGGLYEQYF; DNA: TGTGCCAGTAGCCGGGGGGGACTCTACGAGCAGTACTTC
V: TRBV30; D: -; size: -; J: TRBJ1-1; CDR3: CAWRVGGRAFF; DNA: TGTGCCTGGAGAGTTGGTGGGAGAGCTTTCTTT
V: TRBV29-1; D: -; size: once; J: TRBJ2-7; CDR3: CSVPGLLSYEQYF; DNA: TGCAGCGTTCCGGGACTCCTCTCCTACGAGCAGTACTTC
V: TRBV7-9; D: -; size: -; J: TRBJ1-6; CDR3: CASRGGEGRGGSYNSPLHF; DNA: TGTGCCAGCAGGGGAGGCGAGGGCCGGGGTGGCTCCTATAATTCACCCCTCCACTTT
V: TRBV30; D: -; size: -; J: TRBJ1-5; CDR3: CAWWGRDNHPQHF; DNA: TGTGCCTGGTGGGGACGGGACAATCATCCCCAGCATTTT
V: TRBV19; D: TRBD1; size: few; J: TRBJ2-5; CDR3: CASRETGEETQYF; DNA: TGTGCCAGTAGGGAAACAGGGGAGGAGACCCAGTACTTC
V: TRBV2; D: -; size: -; J: TRBJ1-1; CDR3: CASGSEINTEAFF; DNA: TGTGCCAGCGGGAGCGAGATAAACACTGAAGCTTTCTTT
V: TRBV29-1; D: TRBD1; size: -; J: TRBJ2-7; CDR3: CSAGPGQSYEQYF; DNA: TGCAGCGCTGGTCCGGGACAGTCCTACGAGCAGTACTTC
V: TRBV19; D: -; size: -; J: TRBJ1-5; CDR3: CASSRTGSQPQHF; DNA: TGTGCCAGTAGTAGAACAGGGTCCCAGCCCCAGCATTTT
V: TRBV6-1; D: -; size: -; J: TRBJ2-7; CDR3: CASSEASSGSVYEQYF; DNA: TGTGCCAGCAGTGAAGCCTCGAGCGGATCCGTTTACGAGCAGTACTTC
V: TRBV10-1; D: TRBD1; size: few; J: TRBJ2-2; CDR3: CASSQQGVAGELFF; DNA: TGCGCCAGCAGCCAACAGGGGGTTGCCGGGGAGCTGTTTTTT
V: TRBV29-1; D: TRBD1; size: -; J: TRBJ1-2; CDR3: CSAPQGGGYTF; DNA: TGCAGCGCACCCCAGGGGGGTGGCTACACCTTC
V: TRBV7-8; D: TRBD1; size: -; J: TRBJ1-1; CDR3: CASSPPRQGLNTEAFF; DNA: TGTGCCAGCAGCCCGCCCCGACAGGGCCTGAACACTGAAGCTTTCTTT
V: TRBV28; D: TRBD1; size: -; J: TRBJ1-1; CDR3: CASSTGTGGFSSEAFF; DNA: TGTGCCAGCAGCACCGGGACAGGGGGCTTTAGTAGCGAAGCTTTCTTT
V: TRBV27; D: -; size: -; J: TRBJ2-7; CDR3: CASSSAGSYEQYF; DNA: TGTGCCAGCAGTTCGGCAGGGTCCTACGAGCAGTACTTC
V: TRBV9; D: TRBD2; size: -; J: TRBJ2-5; CDR3: CASTRSGSGETQYF; DNA: TGTGCCAGCACCCGTAGCGGGAGCGGCGAGACCCAGTACTTC